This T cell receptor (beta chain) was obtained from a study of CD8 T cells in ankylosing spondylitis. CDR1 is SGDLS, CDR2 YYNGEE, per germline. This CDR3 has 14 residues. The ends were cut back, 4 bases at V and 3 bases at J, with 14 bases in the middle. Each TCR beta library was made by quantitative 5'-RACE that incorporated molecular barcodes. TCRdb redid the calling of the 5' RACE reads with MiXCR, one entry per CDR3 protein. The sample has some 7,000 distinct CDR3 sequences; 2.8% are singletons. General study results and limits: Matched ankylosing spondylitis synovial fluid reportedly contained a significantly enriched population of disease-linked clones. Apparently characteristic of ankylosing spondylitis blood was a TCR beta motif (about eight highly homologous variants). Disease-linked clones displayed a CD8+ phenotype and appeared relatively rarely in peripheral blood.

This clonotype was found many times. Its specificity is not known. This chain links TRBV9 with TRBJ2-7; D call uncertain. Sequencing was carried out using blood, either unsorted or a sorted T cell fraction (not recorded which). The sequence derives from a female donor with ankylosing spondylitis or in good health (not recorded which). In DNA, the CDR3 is TGTGCCAGCAGCCCACAAGACAACAACTACGAGCAGTACTTC. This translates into CASSPQDNNYEQYF.